These 17 T cell receptor beta chains came from one sample sequenced in a study of blood T cell repertoires in COVID-19. TCRdb's copy holds only in-frame clones and misses some; the assay was immunoSEQ multiplex PCR. The sample records 75,000 to 85,000 clones, about 88% being singletons. The specimen was peripheral blood. The source of these receptors is a human donor in a cohort sampled during active COVID-19.

This sequence joins TRBV18 and TRBJ1-2; tentative D call: TRBD1 (5 bases). This CDR3 comprises 14 residues. V dropped 4 bases and J dropped 0 bases, with 9 bases sitting between them. Germline CDR1 is KGHSH and CDR2 is LQKENI. The CDR3 protein is CASSLGDSNYGYTF. The CDR3 DNA is TGTGCCAGCTCACTGGGGGACTCTAACTATGGCTACACCTTC.

The chain combines TRBV19 with TRBJ1-4, with 8 bases lining up with TRBD1. The trim removed 7 bases at V and 6 bases at J, leaving 10 bases unmatched. This CDR3 spans 15 amino acids. Looked up from germline, CDR1 is LNHDA and CDR2 is SQIVND (reference sequence). The CDR3 nucleotides are TGTGCCAGTATCGAGGCGAGACAGGGGTATGAAAAACTGTTTTTT. Its translation is CASIEARQGYEKLFF.

This chain connects TRBV6-2 or TRBV6-3 to TRBJ1-5; D gene uncertain. This CDR3 has 13 amino acids. The germline gives CDR1 MNHEY, CDR2 SVGEGT. V was pared by 2 bases and J by 9 bases, with 11 bases between. CDR3 loop: CASSYGEGRPQHF. Here the CDR3 DNA reads TGTGCCAGCAGTTACGGGGAAGGGAGGCCCCAGCATTTT.

DNA of the CDR3: TGCGCCAGCAGCCAAGACCGGGAGAACGAGCAGTACTTC. Its translation: CASSQDRENEQYF. The rearrangement links TRBV4-1 to TRBJ2-7; D might be TRBD2 (6 bases). The CDR3 covers 13 residues. Germline CDR1 reads MGHRA; CDR2 reads YSYEKL. Trimming removed 0 bases at V and 5 bases at J, with 8 bases between.

This rearrangement joins TRBV6-2 or TRBV6-3 to TRBJ2-5; no clear D gene. The CDR3 is 16 amino acids. Looked up from germline, CDR1 is MNHEY and CDR2 is SVGEGT. V was trimmed by 4 bases and J by 5 bases, leaving 20 bases between them. CDR3 residues: CASSSLTLFSAETQYF. Here the CDR3 DNA reads TGTGCCAGCAGTTCATTGACACTTTTCTCGGCGGAGACCCAGTACTTC.

V and J are TRBV2 and TRBJ2-3; D possibly corresponds to TRBD2 (5 bases). In germline, CDR1 is SNHLY, CDR2 FYNNEI. With 7 bases removed from V and 6 bases from J, the gap between germline ends came to 20 bases. The CDR3 is 15 amino acids. CDR3 DNA sequence: TGTGCCAGCAACCCCGCCTGGCTGGAGGTTGATACGCAGTATTTT. Translated: CASNPAWLEVDTQYF.

This clone was recorded only once. This chain joins TRBV3-1 (or the pseudogene TRBV3-2) and TRBJ2-5; possible D gene TRBD2, 5 bases. Trimming pared 3 bases from V and 0 bases from J, leaving 17 bases between. Germline assignment: CDR1 LGHDT and CDR2 YNNKEL (reference sequence). This CDR3 spans 17 amino acids. CDR3 region: CASSHASPATNQETQYF. The CDR3, as DNA: TGTGCCAGCAGCCACGCCTCGCCAGCGACTAACCAAGAGACCCAGTACTTC.

CDR3 amino acids: CASSAGGQGERRQFF. CDR3 nucleotide sequence: TGTGCCAGCAGCGCAGGGGGACAGGGGGAGAGACGGCAGTTCTTC. This rearrangement joins TRBV7-2 to TRBJ2-1; 11 bases match TRBD1. CDR3 size: 15 residues. Looked up from germline, CDR1 is SGHTA and CDR2 is FQGNSA. The V segment lost 5 bases and the J segment 12 bases; nucleotides outside the gene matches: 12.

The chain combines TRBV7-6 with TRBJ2-5, with D tentatively TRBD1 (5 bases). This CDR3 spans 17 amino acids. V was cut by 0 bases and J by 5 bases, with 19 bases left in between. Germline V gene lookup returns CDR1 SGHVS and CDR2 FNYEAQ. The CDR3 sequence is CASSLASVIRVDETQYF. The CDR3 bases are TGTGCCAGCAGCTTAGCATCGGTAATCAGGGTCGATGAGACCCAGTACTTC.

Of note for this clone: This same CDR3 is encoded by further DNA sequences in the sample. This chain joins TRBV6-5 and TRBJ1-2; TRBD1 matches 7 bases. Germline CDR1 MNHEY, CDR2 SVGAGI. This CDR3 has 13 amino acids. V shed 5 bases and J 3 bases; nucleotides not matched to a gene: 3. The CDR3 spells CASSPGQDYGYTF. The CDR3 coding sequence is TGTGCCAGCAGTCCAGGACAGGACTATGGCTACACCTTC.

The gene calls are TRBV18 and TRBJ1-5; TRBD1 matches 9 bases. With V trimmed by 2 bases and J by 5 bases, 7 bases remained unmatched. CDR1 is KGHSH, CDR2 LQKENI, per germline. The CDR3 runs to 16 residues. The CDR3 here is CASSPWGQGNDQPQHF. The CDR3 DNA reads as TGTGCCAGCTCACCATGGGGACAGGGAAATGATCAGCCCCAGCATTTT.

This rearrangement joins TRBV28 to TRBJ1-2; D is ambiguous. In germline, CDR1 is MDHEN, CDR2 SYDVKM. V was pared by 5 bases and J by 8 bases, with 9 bases between. The CDR3 covers 11 residues. The CDR3 DNA reads TGTGCCAGCAGTACGGGAGACGGCTACACCTTC. Amino acid sequence: CASSTGDGYTF.

V and J are TRBV7-3 and TRBJ2-2, with D uncertain. CDR3 length equals 13 residues. V lost 3 bases and J lost 5, with 7 bases in between. The germline V gene encodes CDR1 SGHTA and CDR2 FQGTGA. The CDR3 loop reads CASSFPGTGELFF. The CDR3 DNA sequence: TGTGCCAGCAGCTTTCCCGGGACCGGGGAGCTGTTTTTT.

The chain is built from TRBV5-6 and TRBJ2-5; 9 bases agree with TRBD1. This CDR3 is 15 amino acids long. V trimming: 5 bases; J trimming: 5 bases; junction bases outside the gene matches: 10. Germline V gene data show CDR1 as SGHDT and CDR2 as YYEEEE. This CDR3 reads CASRKTGTGLETQYF. CDR3 DNA: TGTGCCAGCAGGAAAACCGGGACAGGGTTGGAGACCCAGTACTTC.

This chain links TRBV19 with TRBJ2-3; D might be TRBD2 (5 bases). The germline V gene encodes CDR1 LNHDA and CDR2 SQIVND (reference sequence). The CDR3 consists of 16 residues. V dropped 5 bases and J dropped 1 base, with 16 bases sitting between them. In nucleotides, the CDR3 is TGTGCCAGTAGTGAAACACGAACTAGGGGCACAGATACGCAGTATTTT. It encodes CASSETRTRGTDTQYF.

V gene TRBV5-6 combines with J gene TRBJ2-3; TRBD2 agrees at 9 bases. Germline V gene sequence: CDR1 SGHDT, CDR2 YYEEEE. The CDR3 extends over 16 amino acids. J lost 5 bases, V lost 3 bases, and 10 bases had no gene match. CDR3 protein: CASSWDGGRAEDTQYF. The CDR3 nucleotides are TGTGCCAGCAGCTGGGACGGCGGGAGGGCCGAAGATACGCAGTATTTT. Based on the CDR3 plus reference TRBV5-6 and TRBJ2-3, the full variable domain is DAGVTQSPTHLIKTRGQQVTLRCSPKSGHDTVSWYQQALGQGPQFIFQYYEEEERQRGNFPDRFSGHQFPNYSSELNVNALLLGDSALYLCASSWDGGRAEDTQYFGPGTRLTVL.

The chain is built from TRBV3-1 (or the pseudogene TRBV3-2) and TRBJ2-2; maybe TRBD2 (5 bases). Germline-derived CDR1 and CDR2 are LGHDT and YNNKEL (reference sequence). Trimming shortened V by 4 bases and J by 9 bases, and 15 bases separated the two germline ends. The CDR3 length is 14 residues. The CDR3 region is CASSPSLGGRELFF. The CDR3, as DNA: TGTGCCAGCAGCCCCTCCCTAGGAGGCCGGGAGCTGTTTTTT.